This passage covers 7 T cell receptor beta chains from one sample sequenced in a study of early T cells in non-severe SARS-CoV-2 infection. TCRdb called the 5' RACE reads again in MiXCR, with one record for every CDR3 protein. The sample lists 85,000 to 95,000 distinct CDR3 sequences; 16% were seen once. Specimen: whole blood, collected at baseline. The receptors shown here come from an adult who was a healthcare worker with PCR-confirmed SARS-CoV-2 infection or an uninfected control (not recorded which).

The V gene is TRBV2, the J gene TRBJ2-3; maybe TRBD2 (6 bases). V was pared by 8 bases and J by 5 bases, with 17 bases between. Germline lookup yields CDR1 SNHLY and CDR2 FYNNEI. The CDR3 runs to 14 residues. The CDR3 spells CASSEGRPGDTQYF. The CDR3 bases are TGTGCCAGCTCGGAGGGGCGACCCGGAGATACGCAGTATTTT.

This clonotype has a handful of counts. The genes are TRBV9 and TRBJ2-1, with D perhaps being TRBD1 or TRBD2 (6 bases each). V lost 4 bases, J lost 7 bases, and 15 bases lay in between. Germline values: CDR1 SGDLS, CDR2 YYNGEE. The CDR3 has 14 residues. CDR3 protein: CASSPPGGRNEQFF. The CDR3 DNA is TGTGCCAGCAGCCCCCCTGGGGGGCGGAATGAGCAGTTCTTC. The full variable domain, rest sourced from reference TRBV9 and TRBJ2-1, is DSGVTQTPKHLITATGQRVTLRCSPRSGDLSVYWYQQSLDQGLQFLIQYYNGEERAKGNILERFSAQQFPDLHSELNLSSLELGDSALYFCASSPPGGRNEQFFGPGTRLTVL.

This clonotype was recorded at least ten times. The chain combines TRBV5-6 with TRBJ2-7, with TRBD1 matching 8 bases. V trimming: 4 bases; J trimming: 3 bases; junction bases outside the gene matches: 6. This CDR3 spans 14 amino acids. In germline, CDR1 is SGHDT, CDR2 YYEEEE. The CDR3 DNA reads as TGTGCCAGCAGCCTACCGACAGGGGTCTACGAGCAGTACTTC. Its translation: CASSLPTGVYEQYF.

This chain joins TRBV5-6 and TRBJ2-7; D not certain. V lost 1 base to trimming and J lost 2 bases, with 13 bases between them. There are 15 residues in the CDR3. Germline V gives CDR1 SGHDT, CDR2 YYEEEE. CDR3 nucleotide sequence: TGTGCCAGCAGCTTGAGGGTCGGTAATCCCTACGAGCAGTACTTC. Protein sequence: CASSLRVGNPYEQYF.

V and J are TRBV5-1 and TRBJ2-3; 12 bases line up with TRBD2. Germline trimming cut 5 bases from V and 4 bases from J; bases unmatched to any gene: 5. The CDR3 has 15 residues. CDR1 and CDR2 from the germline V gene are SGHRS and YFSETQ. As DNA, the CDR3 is TGCGCCAGCAGACCCACTAGCGGGAGGCCAGATACGCAGTATTTT. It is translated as CASRPTSGRPDTQYF.

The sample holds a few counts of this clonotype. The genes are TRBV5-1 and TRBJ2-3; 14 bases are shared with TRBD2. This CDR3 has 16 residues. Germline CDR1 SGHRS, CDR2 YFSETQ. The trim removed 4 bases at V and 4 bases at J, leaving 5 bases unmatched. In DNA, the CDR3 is TGCGCCAGCAGCCCCGGACTAGCGGGAGGCCCAGATACGCAGTATTTT. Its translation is CASSPGLAGGPDTQYF. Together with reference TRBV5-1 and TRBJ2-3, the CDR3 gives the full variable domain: KAGVTQTPRYLIKTRGQQVTLSCSPISGHRSVSWYQQTPGQGLQFLFEYFSETQRNKGNFPGRFSGRQFSNSRSEMNVSTLELGDSALYLCASSPGLAGGPDTQYFGPGTRLTVL.

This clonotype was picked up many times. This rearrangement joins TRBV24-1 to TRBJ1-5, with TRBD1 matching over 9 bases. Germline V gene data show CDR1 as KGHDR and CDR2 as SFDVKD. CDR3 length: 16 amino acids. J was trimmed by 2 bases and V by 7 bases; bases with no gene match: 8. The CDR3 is CATSHHRQGGNQPQHF. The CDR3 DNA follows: TGTGCCACCAGCCACCACAGACAGGGGGGCAATCAGCCCCAGCATTTT.